The clone carrying this TCR beta chain has only a few counts. The data originate from a study of T cells in Graves' hyperthyroidism and ophthalmopathy. The V gene's germline CDR1 is SEHNR and CDR2 FQNEAQ (reference sequence). The CDR3 extends over 15 amino acids. Between the trimmed V and J ends, which lost 4 bases and 5 bases, there was a span of 17 bases. Patients aged 18 to 65 had newly diagnosed hyperthyroidism of under 2 months' duration. Researchers amplified the TCR beta CDR3 regions from RNA transcripts. HTBI primers drove first-round RT-PCR of the TCR CDR3. A single record per CDR3 protein comes from TCRdb applying MiXCR to the multiplex PCR reads. The sample consists of about 340,000 distinct CDR3 sequences, roughly 18% of them appearing once.

The chain couples TRBV7-9 to TRBJ2-5, with D unclear. The sequencing sample was made of blood. The receptor's source is a woman aged 50 to 65 with Graves' hyperthyroidism. The CDR3 sequence is CASSYPPATGETQYF. The CDR3 nucleotides are TGTGCCAGCAGCTACCCCCCGGCAACTGGGGAGACCCAGTACTTC.